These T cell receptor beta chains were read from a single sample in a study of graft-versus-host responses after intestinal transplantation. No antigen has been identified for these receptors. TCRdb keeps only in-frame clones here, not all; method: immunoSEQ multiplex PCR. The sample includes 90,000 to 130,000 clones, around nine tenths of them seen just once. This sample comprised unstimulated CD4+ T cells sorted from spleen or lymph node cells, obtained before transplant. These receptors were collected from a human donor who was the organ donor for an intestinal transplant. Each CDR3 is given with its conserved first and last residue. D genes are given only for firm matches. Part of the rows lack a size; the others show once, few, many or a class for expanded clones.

cdr3_aa: CATRWTGGQETQYF
cdr3_nt: TGTGCCACAAGGTGGACAGGGGGTCAAGAGACCCAGTACTTC
j_call: TRBJ2-5
cdr3_length: 14
v_call: TRBV7-8
d_call: TRBD1
clone_size: NA

cdr3_aa: CASSESGAGRRINEQFF
cdr3_nt: TGTGCCAGCAGTGAATCGGGAGCGGGAAGGAGGATCAATGAGCAGTTCTTC
j_call: TRBJ2-1
cdr3_length: 17
v_call: TRBV25-1
d_call: TRBD2
clone_size: NA

cdr3_aa: CASSLPLGLAGGRGGTDTQYF
cdr3_nt: TGTGCCAGCAGTTTACCCCTAGGACTAGCGGGAGGAAGGGGTGGCACAGATACGCAGTATTTT
j_call: TRBJ2-3
cdr3_length: 21
v_call: TRBV28
d_call: TRBD2
clone_size: NA

cdr3_aa: CASSLGFMGTEAFF
cdr3_nt: TGCGCCAGCAGCTTGGGGTTTATGGGCACTGAAGCTTTCTTT
j_call: TRBJ1-1
cdr3_length: 14
v_call: TRBV5-1
d_call: NA
clone_size: NA

cdr3_aa: CASSDPGTSGSGQQFF
cdr3_nt: TGCGCCAGCAGCGACCCCGGGACTAGCGGGAGTGGGCAGCAGTTCTTC
j_call: TRBJ2-1
cdr3_length: 16
v_call: TRBV5-1
d_call: TRBD2
clone_size: NA

cdr3_aa: CAGSTGFAPNTIYF
cdr3_nt: TGTGCCGGCTCGACAGGGTTCGCCCCGAACACCATATATTTT
j_call: TRBJ1-3
cdr3_length: 14
v_call: TRBV6-1
d_call: TRBD1
clone_size: NA

cdr3_aa: CASSPGGDRGGEGYTF
cdr3_nt: TGTGCCAGCAGCCCAGGCGGGGACAGGGGCGGAGAAGGCTACACCTTC
j_call: TRBJ1-2
cdr3_length: 16
v_call: TRBV7-9
d_call: TRBD1
clone_size: NA

cdr3_aa: CASSEWAGSSNQPQHF
cdr3_nt: TGTGCCAGCAGTGAATGGGCCGGGTCGAGCAATCAGCCCCAGCATTTT
j_call: TRBJ1-5
cdr3_length: 16
v_call: TRBV2
d_call: NA
clone_size: NA

cdr3_aa: CASRLTGGNNQPQHF
cdr3_nt: TGTGCCAGCAGATTGACAGGGGGGAACAATCAGCCCCAGCATTTT
j_call: TRBJ1-5
cdr3_length: 15
v_call: TRBV6-5
d_call: TRBD1
clone_size: NA

cdr3_aa: CAALGEKYSNQPQHF
cdr3_nt: TGTGCCGCACTGGGCGAAAAATATAGCAATCAGCCCCAGCATTTT
j_call: TRBJ1-5
cdr3_length: 15
v_call: TRBV10-3
d_call: NA
clone_size: NA

cdr3_aa: CASSRTGGAYEQYF
cdr3_nt: TGCGCCAGCAGCCGAACAGGGGGCGCCTACGAGCAGTACTTC
j_call: TRBJ2-7
cdr3_length: 14
v_call: TRBV5-1
d_call: TRBD1
clone_size: NA

cdr3_aa: CAWSRNEQFF
cdr3_nt: TGTGCCTGGAGTAGAAATGAGCAGTTCTTC
j_call: TRBJ2-1
cdr3_length: 10
v_call: TRBV30
d_call: NA
clone_size: few

cdr3_aa: CASSLVLGLAGNTGELFF
cdr3_nt: TGTGCCAGCAGTTTAGTCTTAGGGCTAGCGGGAAACACCGGGGAGCTGTTTTTT
j_call: TRBJ2-2
cdr3_length: 18
v_call: TRBV27
d_call: TRBD2
clone_size: NA

cdr3_aa: CASSWGDTGELFF
cdr3_nt: TGCGCCAGCAGCTGGGGGGACACCGGGGAGCTGTTTTTT
j_call: TRBJ2-2
cdr3_length: 13
v_call: TRBV5-1
d_call: NA
clone_size: NA

cdr3_aa: CASSEETQYF
cdr3_nt: TGTGCCAGCAGTGAAGAGACCCAGTACTTC
j_call: TRBJ2-5
cdr3_length: 10
v_call: TRBV25-1
d_call: NA
clone_size: NA

cdr3_aa: CASTVGGTTNEKLFF
cdr3_nt: TGTGCCAGCACCGTGGGAGGGACAACTAATGAAAAACTGTTTTTT
j_call: TRBJ1-4
cdr3_length: 15
v_call: TRBV28
d_call: NA
clone_size: NA

cdr3_aa: CAIGETGYGYTF
cdr3_nt: TGTGCCATCGGGGAGACAGGTTATGGCTACACCTTC
j_call: TRBJ1-2
cdr3_length: 12
v_call: TRBV6-5
d_call: NA
clone_size: NA

cdr3_aa: CASSSSGLRGYTF
cdr3_nt: TGTGCCAGCAGTTCGAGCGGGCTGCGTGGCTACACCTTC
j_call: TRBJ1-2
cdr3_length: 13
v_call: TRBV28
d_call: NA
clone_size: NA

cdr3_aa: CASSRHLYGYTF
cdr3_nt: TGTGCCAGTAGCCGACACCTCTATGGCTACACCTTC
j_call: TRBJ1-2
cdr3_length: 12
v_call: TRBV19
d_call: NA
clone_size: few

cdr3_aa: CASSDVSGRVITGELFF
cdr3_nt: TGTGCCAGCAGTGATGTCTCGGGACGAGTGATTACCGGGGAGCTGTTTTTT
j_call: TRBJ2-2
cdr3_length: 17
v_call: TRBV6-1
d_call: NA
clone_size: few

cdr3_aa: CASGLFGGVKETQYF
cdr3_nt: TGTGCTAGTGGTTTGTTTGGCGGGGTCAAAGAGACCCAGTACTTC
j_call: TRBJ2-5
cdr3_length: 15
v_call: TRBV12-5
d_call: NA
clone_size: NA

cdr3_aa: CAWSVWGAGANVLTF
cdr3_nt: TGTGCCTGGAGTGTATGGGGGGCTGGGGCCAACGTCCTGACTTTC
j_call: TRBJ2-6
cdr3_length: 15
v_call: TRBV30
d_call: NA
clone_size: NA

cdr3_aa: CASSLLGATEQETQYF
cdr3_nt: TGTGCCAGCAGCCTACTTGGAGCCACCGAACAAGAGACCCAGTACTTC
j_call: TRBJ2-5
cdr3_length: 16
v_call: TRBV5-6
d_call: NA
clone_size: NA